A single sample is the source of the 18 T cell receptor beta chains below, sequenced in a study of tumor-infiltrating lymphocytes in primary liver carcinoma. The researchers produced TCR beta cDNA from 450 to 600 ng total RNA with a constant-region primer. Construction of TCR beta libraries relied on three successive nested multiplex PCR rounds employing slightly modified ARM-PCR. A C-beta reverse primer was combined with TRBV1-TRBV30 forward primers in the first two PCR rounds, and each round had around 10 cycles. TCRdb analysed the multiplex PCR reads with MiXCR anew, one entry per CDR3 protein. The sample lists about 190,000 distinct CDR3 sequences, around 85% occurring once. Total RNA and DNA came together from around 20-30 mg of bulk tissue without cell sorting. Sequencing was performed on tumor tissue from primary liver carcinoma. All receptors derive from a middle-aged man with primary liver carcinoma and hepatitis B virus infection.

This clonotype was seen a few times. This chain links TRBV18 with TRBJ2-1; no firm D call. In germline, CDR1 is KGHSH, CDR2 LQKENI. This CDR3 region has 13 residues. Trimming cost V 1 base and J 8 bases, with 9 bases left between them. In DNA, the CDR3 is TGTGCCAGCTCACCACTTCAAGGTGATGAGCAGTTCTTC. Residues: CASSPLQGDEQFF.

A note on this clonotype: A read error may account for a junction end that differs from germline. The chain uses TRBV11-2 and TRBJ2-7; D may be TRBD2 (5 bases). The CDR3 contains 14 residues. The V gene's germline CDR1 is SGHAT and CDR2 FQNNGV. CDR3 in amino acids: CTSTRGSSTYKQYF. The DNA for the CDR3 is TGTACCAGCACTCGTGGGAGTTCCACCTACAAGCAGTACTTC.

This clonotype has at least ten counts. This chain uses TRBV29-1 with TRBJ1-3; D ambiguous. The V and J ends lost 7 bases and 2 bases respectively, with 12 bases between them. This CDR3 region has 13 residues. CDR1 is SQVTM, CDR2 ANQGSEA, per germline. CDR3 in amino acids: CSAEREAGNTIYF. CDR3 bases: TGCAGCGCCGAGAGGGAGGCTGGAAACACCATATATTTT.

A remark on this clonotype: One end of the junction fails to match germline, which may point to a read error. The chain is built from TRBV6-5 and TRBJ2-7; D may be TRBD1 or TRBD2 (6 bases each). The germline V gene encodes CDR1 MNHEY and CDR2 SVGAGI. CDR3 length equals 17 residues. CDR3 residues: CANREDGLGTYSYEQYF. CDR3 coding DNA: TGTGCCAACAGGGAAGACGGTCTCGGGACTTATTCCTATGAGCAGTACTTC.

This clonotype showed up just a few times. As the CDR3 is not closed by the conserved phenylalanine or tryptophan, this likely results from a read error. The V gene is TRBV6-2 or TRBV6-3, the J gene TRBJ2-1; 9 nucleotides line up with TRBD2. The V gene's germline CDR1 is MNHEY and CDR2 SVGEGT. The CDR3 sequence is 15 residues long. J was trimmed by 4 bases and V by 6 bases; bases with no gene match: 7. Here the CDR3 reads CASSSGLALYNEQFL. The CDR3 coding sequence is TGTGCCAGCAGCTCCGGACTAGCGTTATACAATGAGCAGTTCCTC.

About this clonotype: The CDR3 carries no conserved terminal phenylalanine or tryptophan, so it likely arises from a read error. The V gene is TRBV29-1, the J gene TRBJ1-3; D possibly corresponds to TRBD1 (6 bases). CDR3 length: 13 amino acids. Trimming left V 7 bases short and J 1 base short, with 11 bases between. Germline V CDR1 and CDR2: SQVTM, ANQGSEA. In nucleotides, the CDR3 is TGCAGCGGACAGGTGATATCTGGAAACACCATATATATT. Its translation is CSGQVISGNTIYI.

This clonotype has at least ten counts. The CDR3 protein is CASSHTSGRTYF. CDR3 DNA sequence: TGCGCCAGCAGCCACACTAGCGGGAGAACGTATTTT. The rearrangement links TRBV10-2 to TRBJ2-3; 11 bases fit TRBD2. Germline lookup yields CDR1 WSHSY and CDR2 SAAADI. The CDR3 spans 12 residues. With V trimmed by 6 bases and J by 14 bases, 7 bases remained unmatched.

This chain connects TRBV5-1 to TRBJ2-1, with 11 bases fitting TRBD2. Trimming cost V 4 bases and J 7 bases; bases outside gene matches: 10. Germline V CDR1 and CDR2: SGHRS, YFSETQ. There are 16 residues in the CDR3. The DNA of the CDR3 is TGCGCCAGCAGCGCTGCCGGGACTAGCGGCGGGAATGAGCAGTTCTTC. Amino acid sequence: CASSAAGTSGGNEQFF.

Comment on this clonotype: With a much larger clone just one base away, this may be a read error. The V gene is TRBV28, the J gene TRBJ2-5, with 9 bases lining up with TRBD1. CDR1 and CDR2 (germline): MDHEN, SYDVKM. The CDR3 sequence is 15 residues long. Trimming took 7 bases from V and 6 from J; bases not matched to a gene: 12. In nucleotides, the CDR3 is TGTGCCAGCAATACCACCGGGACAGGGAGAAAGACCCAGTACTTC. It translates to CASNTTGTGRKTQYF. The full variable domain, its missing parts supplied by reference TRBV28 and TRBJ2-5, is DVKVTQSSRYLVKRTGEKVFLECVQDMDHENMFWYRQDPGLGLRLIYFSYDVKMKEKGDIPEGYSVSREKKERFSLILESASTNQTSMYLCASNTTGTGRKTQYFGPGTRLLVL.

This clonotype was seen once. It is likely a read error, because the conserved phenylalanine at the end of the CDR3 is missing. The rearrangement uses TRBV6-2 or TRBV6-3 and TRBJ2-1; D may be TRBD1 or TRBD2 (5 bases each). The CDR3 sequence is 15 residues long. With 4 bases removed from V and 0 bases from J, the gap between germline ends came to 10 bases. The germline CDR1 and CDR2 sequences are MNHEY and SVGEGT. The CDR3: CASSWTSGSYNEQFL. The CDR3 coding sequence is TGTGCCAGCAGTTGGACAAGCGGCTCCTACAATGAGCAGTTCTTA.

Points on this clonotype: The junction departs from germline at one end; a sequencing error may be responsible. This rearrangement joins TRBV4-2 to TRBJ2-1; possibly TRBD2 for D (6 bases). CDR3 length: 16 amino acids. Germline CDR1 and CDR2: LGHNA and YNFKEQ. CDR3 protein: CPSSHAGGEGNNEQFF. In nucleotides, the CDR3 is TGTCCCAGCAGCCACGCCGGGGGAGAGGGGAATAATGAGCAGTTCTTC.

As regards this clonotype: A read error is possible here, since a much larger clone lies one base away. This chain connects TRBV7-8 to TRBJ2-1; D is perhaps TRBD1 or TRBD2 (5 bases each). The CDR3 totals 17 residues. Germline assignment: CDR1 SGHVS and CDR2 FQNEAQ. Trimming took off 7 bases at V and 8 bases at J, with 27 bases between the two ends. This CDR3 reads CASNPRTLTARGDEQFF. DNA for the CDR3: TGTGCCAGCAACCCAAGGACCCTGACTGCGCGAGGGGATGAGCAGTTCTTC.

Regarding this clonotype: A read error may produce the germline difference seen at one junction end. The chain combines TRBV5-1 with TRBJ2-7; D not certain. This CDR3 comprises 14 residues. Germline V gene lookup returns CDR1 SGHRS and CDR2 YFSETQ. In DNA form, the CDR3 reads TGCGCCGGCAGCTTGGCTGGCGGCCTCTCCGAGCAGTACTTC. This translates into CAGSLAGGLSEQYF. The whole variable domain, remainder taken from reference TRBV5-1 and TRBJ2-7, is KAGVTQTPRYLIKTRGQQVTLSCSPISGHRSVSWYQQTPGQGLQFLFEYFSETQRNKGNFPGRFSGRQFSNSRSEMNVSTLELGDSALYLCAGSLAGGLSEQYFGPGTRLTVT.

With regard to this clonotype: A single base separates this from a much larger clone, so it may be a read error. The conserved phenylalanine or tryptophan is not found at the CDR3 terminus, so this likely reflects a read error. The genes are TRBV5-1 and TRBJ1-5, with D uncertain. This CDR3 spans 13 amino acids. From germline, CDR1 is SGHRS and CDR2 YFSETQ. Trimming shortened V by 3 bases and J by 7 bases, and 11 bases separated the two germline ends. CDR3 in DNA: TGCGCCAGCAGCTCAGGACCGGAACAGCCCCAGCATTAT. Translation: CASSSGPEQPQHY.

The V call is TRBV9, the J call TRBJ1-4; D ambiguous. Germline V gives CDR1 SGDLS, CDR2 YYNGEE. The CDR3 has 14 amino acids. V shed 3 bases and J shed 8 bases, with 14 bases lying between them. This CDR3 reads CASSARMGSEKLFF. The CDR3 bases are TGTGCCAGCAGCGCCCGAATGGGTAGCGAAAAACTGTTTTTT.

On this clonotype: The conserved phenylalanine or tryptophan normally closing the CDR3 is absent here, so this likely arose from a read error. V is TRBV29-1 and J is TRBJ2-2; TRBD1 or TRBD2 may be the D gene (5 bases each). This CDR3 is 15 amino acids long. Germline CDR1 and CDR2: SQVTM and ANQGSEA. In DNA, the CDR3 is TGCAGTGTTGGTTTAGGGTGGGGGTTGACCGGGGAGCTGTTTTCT. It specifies CSVGLGWGLTGELFS.

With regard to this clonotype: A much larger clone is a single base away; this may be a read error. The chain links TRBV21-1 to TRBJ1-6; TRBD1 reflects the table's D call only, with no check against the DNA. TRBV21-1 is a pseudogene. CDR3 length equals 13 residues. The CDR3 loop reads CVSSTDILSTLHF. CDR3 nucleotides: TGTGTCAGCAGCACGGACATCCTTTCGACCCTCCACTTT.

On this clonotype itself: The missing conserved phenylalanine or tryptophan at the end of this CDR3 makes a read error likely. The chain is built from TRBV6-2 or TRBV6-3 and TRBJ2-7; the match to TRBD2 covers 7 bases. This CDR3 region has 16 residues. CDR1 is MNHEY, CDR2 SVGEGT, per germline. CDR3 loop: CANSYSLIAGYREQYL. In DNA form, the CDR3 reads TGTGCCAACAGTTACTCGCTGATAGCGGGTTACCGTGAGCAGTACCTC.